The count of the clone carrying this TCR beta chain is one. The source of the sample is a study of T cells in Graves' hyperthyroidism and ophthalmopathy. Thyroid ultrasound, orbital computed tomography, clinical symptoms, and serum thyroxine and TRAb underpinned diagnoses. RNA transcripts served as the template for amplifying TCR beta CDR3 regions. Using the HTBI primer set, a first-round RT-PCR was run on the TCR CDR3. TCRdb itself ran the multiplex PCR reads through MiXCR, one entry per CDR3 protein. The table shows fewer than 750,000 distinct CDR3 sequences, with 35% to 55% occurring only once. Sequences were obtained from peripheral blood or thyroid tissue (not recorded which). The receptor comes from a woman under 30 with Graves' hyperthyroidism.

The CDR3 spells CATSREVGARGYTF. Written as DNA, the CDR3 is TGTGCCACCAGCAGAGAAGTAGGGGCCCGTGGCTACACCTTC. The chain links TRBV15 to TRBJ1-2, with a tentative D call TRBD1 (5 bases). CDR3 length equals 14 residues. From germline, CDR1 is LNHNV and CDR2 YYDKDF (reference sequence). The V gene lost 0 bases and the J gene lost 7 bases, with 12 bases spanning the gap.